The source of this T cell receptor (beta chain) is a study of technical replicates of blood from a few donors. V was pared by 8 bases and J by 0 bases, with 10 bases between. Germline V gene sequence: CDR1 SNHLY, CDR2 FYNNEI. CDR3 length: 13 amino acids. Method: immunoSEQ multiplex PCR; TCRdb's copy keeps in-frame clones and lacks some. The top ten hold less than 0.35% of the sample, which has more than 80,000 clones, approximately 95% seen once. This clone occurred a few times. Sequenced material: T cells isolated from PBMCs. This TCR came from a human donor in good health. This chain connects TRBV2 to TRBJ1-2; maybe TRBD1 (6 bases). CDR3: CASGDRSNYGYTF. In DNA form, the CDR3 reads TGTGCCAGCGGAGACAGGTCTAACTATGGCTACACCTTC.